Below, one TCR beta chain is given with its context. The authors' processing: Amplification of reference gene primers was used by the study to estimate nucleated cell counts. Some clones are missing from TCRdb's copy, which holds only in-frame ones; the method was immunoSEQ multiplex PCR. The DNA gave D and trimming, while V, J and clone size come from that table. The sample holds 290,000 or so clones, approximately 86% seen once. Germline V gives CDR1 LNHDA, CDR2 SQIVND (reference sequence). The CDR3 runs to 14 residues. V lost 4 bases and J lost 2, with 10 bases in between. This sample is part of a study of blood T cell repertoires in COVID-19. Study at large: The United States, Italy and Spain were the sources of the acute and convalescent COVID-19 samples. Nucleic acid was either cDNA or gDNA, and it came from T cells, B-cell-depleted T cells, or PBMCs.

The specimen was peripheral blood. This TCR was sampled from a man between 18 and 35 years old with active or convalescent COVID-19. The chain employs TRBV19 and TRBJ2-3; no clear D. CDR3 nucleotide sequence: TGTGCCAGTAGTACCGACTCGATCACAGATACGCAGTATTTT. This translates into CASSTDSITDTQYF.